This T cell receptor beta chain was identified in a study of vaccination and CD4 T cells after COVID-19. The wider study: Every participant was given two doses of BNT162b2 or mRNA-1273 vaccine.

Remarks on this clonotype: Its specificity is not known.

TCRdb re-called the PCR reads through MiXCR, storing one row per CDR3 protein. The table lists approximately 23,000 distinct CDR3 sequences, 51% of them singletons. Study-level findings and limits: Convalescent patients displayed spike mono-reactivity in 304 of 307 vaccine-specific clones. The researchers studied relatively few convalescent patients and omitted early post-infection timepoints.

V lost 1 base to trimming and J lost 5 bases, with 17 bases between them. The CDR3 covers 16 residues. The material was CD4+ T cells from blood, obtained before SARS-CoV-2 vaccination. The chain is built from TRBV12-3 or TRBV12-4 and TRBJ1-1; unclear D gene. This TCR was sampled from a human donor who had recovered from COVID-19. The CDR3 DNA follows: TGTGCCAGCAGTTTAGGACCGGAGAGGGTAGCGACTGAAGCTTTCTTT. Its protein product is CASSLGPERVATEAFF.